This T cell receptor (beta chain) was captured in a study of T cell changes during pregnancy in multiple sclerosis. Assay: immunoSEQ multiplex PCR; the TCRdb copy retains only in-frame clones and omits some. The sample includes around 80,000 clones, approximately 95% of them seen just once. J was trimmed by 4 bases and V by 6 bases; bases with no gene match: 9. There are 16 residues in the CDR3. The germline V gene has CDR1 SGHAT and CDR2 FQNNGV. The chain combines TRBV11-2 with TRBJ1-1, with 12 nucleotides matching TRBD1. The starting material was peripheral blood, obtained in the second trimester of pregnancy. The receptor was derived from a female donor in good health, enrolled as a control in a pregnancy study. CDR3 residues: CASRSPGQGASTEAFF. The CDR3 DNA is TGTGCCAGCAGGTCCCCGGGACAGGGGGCGTCCACTGAAGCTTTCTTT.